The clone carrying this T cell receptor (beta chain) was recorded once. Antigen specificity is unknown. As defined, naive CD8 cells were CD45RO-negative and positively selected for CCR7, with terminally differentiated effector memory CD45RA+ cells excluded. Donation came from healthy HIV-negative adults that had no recent acute infections or vaccinations. At deep level, the assay was performed. Sequenced by immunoSEQ multiplex PCR; TCRdb stores in-frame clones only, minus some. The sample consists of about 610,000 clones, around 96% of them appearing once. These data originate in a study of shared clonotypes between healthy human individuals. Overall study results and limits: Relative to clonotypes present in all four donors, those not shared had lower generation probabilities. Naive subsets, compared against memory subsets, generally had larger estimated richness values.

The CDR3 has 16 residues. Germline V gene lookup returns CDR1 SGHVS and CDR2 FQNEAQ. V lost 5 bases, J lost 0 bases, and 13 bases lay in between. The chain links TRBV7-8 to TRBJ1-4; D is undetermined. This receptor was obtained from a woman aged 25 to 45 in good health. Sequenced: naive CD8+ T cells sorted from blood. The DNA of the CDR3 is TGTGCCAGCAGCCCTGGCTCAGAGCCAACTAATGAAAAACTGTTTTTT. Encoded protein: CASSPGSEPTNEKLFF.